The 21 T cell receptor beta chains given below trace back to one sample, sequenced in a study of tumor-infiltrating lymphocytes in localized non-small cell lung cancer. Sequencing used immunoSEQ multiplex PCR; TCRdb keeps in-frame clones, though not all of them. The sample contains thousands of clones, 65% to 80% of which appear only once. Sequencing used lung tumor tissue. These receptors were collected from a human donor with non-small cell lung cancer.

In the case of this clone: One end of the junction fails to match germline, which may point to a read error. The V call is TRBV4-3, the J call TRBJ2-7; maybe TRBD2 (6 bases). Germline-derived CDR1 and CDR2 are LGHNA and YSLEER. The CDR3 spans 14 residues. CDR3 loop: CASGQNGRIAQRYF. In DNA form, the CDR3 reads TGCGCCAGCGGCCAGAATGGGAGGATTGCACAGCGGTACTTC.

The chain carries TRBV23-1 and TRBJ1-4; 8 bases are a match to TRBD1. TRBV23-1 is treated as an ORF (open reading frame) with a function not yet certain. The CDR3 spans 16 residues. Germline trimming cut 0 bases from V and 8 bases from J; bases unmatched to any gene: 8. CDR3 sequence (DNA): TGCGCCAGCAGTCAATCCGACAGGGGTTTAGAAGAAAAACTGTTTTTT. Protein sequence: CASSQSDRGLEEKLFF.

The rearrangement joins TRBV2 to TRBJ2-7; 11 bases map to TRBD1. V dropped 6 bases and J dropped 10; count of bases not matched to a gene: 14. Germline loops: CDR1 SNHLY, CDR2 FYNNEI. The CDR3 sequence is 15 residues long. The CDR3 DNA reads TGTGCCAGCAGCCTAGAGGGACAGGGGGTATTTAATCAGTACGTC. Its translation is CASSLEGQGVFNQYV.

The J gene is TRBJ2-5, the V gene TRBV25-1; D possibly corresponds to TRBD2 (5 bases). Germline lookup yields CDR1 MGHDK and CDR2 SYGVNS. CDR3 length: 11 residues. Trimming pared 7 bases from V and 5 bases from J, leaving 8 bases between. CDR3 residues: CASTSSETQYF. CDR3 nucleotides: TGTGCCAGCACTAGCAGCGAGACCCAGTACTTC.

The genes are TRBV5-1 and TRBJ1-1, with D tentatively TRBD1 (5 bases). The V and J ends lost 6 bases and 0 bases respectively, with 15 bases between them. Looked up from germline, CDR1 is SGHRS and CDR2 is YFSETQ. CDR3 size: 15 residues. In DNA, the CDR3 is TGCGCCAGCAATTCCCCCGACAGACTGAACACTGAAGCTTTCTTT. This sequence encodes CASNSPDRLNTEAFF.

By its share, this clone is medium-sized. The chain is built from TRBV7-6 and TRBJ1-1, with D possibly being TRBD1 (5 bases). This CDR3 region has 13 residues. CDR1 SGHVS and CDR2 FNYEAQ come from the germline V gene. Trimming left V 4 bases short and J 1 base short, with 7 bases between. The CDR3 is CASSSQENTEAFF. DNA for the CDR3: TGTGCCAGCAGCTCACAGGAGAACACTGAAGCTTTCTTT.

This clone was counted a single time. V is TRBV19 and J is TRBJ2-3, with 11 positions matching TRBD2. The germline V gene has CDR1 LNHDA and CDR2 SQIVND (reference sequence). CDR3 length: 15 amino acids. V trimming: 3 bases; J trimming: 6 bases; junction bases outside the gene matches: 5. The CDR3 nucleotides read TGTGCCAGTAGTATCCTGACTAGCGGGGCGGATACGCAGTATTTT. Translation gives CASSILTSGADTQYF.

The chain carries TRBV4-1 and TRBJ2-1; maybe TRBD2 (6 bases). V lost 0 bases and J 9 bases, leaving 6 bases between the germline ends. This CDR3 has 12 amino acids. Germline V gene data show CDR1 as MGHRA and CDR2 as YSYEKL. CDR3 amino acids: CASSQDGGEQFF. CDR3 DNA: TGCGCCAGCAGCCAAGACGGGGGTGAGCAGTTCTTC.

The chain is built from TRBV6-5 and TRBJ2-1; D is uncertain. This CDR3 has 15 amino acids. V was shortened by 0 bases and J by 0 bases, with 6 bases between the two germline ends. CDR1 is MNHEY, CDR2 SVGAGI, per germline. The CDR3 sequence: CASSYSPFSYNEQFF. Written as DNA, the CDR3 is TGTGCCAGCAGTTACTCCCCTTTCTCCTACAATGAGCAGTTCTTC.

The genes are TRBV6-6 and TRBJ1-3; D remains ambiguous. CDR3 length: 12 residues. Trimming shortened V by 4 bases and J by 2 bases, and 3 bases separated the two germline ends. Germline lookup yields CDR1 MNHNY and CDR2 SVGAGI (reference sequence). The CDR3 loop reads CASSSTGNTIYF. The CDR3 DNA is TGTGCCAGCAGTTCGACTGGAAACACCATATATTTT.

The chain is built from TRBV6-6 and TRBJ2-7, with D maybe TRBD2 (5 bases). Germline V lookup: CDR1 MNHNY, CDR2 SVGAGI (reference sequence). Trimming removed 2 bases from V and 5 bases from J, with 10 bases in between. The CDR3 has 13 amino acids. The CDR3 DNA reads TGTGCCAGCAGTTACCCCTCGAGGGACGAGCAGTACTTC. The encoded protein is CASSYPSRDEQYF.

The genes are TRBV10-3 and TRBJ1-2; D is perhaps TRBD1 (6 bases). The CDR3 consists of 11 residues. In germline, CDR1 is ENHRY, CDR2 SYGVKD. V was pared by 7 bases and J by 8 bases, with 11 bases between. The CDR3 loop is CAITEGGGYTF. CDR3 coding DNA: TGTGCCATCACCGAGGGGGGCGGCTACACCTTC.

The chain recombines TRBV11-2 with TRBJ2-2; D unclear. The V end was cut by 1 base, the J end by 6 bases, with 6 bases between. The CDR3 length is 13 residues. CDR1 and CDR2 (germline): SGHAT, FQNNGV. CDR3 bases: TGTGCCAGCAGCTTAGCCGCTCCCGGGGAGCTGTTTTTT. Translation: CASSLAAPGELFF.

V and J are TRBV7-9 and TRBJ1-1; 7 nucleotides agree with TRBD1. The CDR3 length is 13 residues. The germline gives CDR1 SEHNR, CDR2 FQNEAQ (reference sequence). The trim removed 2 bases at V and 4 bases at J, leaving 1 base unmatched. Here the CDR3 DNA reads TGTGCCAGCAGCTTACAGGGGGGCACTGAAGCTTTCTTT. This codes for CASSLQGGTEAFF.

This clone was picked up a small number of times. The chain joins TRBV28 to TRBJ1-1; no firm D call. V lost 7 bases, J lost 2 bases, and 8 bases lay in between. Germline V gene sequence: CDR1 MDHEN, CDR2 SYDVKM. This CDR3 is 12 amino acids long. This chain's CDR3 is CASKSTNTEAFF. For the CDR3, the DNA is TGTGCCAGCAAGAGCACAAACACTGAAGCTTTCTTT.

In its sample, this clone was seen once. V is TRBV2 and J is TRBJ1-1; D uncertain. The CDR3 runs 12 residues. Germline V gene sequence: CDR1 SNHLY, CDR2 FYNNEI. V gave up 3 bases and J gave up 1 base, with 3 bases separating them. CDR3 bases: TGTGCCAGCAGTGACAGGAACACTGAAGCTTTCTTT. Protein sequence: CASSDRNTEAFF.

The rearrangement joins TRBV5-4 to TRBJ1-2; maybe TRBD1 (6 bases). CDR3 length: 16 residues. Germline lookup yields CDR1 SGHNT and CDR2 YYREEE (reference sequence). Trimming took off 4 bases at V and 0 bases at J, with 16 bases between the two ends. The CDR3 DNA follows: TGTGCCAGCAGCCGGGGAGGACAGAGTTCTAACTATGGCTACACCTTC. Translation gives CASSRGGQSSNYGYTF.

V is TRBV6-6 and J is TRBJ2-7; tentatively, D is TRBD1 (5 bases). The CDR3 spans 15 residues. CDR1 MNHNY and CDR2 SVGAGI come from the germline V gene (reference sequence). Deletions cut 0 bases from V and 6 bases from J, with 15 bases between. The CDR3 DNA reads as TGTGCCAGCAGTTACTCGACTGCAGGGTATGCCGAGCAGTACTTC. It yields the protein CASSYSTAGYAEQYF.

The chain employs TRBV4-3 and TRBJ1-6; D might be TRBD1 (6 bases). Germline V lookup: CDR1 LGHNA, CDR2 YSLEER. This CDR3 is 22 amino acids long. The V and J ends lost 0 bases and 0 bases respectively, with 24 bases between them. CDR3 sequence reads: CASSQEAYYTGSASSYNSPLHF. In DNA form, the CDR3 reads TGCGCCAGCAGCCAAGAGGCTTACTATACAGGGTCGGCGAGCTCCTATAATTCACCCCTCCACTTT.

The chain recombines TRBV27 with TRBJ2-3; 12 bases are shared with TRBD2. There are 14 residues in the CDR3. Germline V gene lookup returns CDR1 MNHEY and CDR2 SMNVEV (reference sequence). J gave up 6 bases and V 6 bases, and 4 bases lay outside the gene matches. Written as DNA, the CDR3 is TGTGCCAGCAGCGGACTAGCGGGATATGATACGCAGTATTTT. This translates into CASSGLAGYDTQYF.

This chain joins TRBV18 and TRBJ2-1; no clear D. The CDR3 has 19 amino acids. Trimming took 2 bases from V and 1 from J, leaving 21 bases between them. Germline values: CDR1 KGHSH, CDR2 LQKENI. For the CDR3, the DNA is TGTGCCAGCTCACCATATCCCCTCCCCGACCGCTCTTCCTACAATGAGCAGTTCTTC. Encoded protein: CASSPYPLPDRSSYNEQFF.